This entry describes one TCR beta chain. The data were taken from a study of T cell changes during pregnancy in multiple sclerosis. V was pared by 9 bases and J by 2 bases, with 10 bases of the junction left unmatched. Germline V CDR1 and CDR2: SNHLY, FYNNEI. The CDR3 consists of 14 residues. Method: immunoSEQ multiplex PCR; TCRdb's copy keeps in-frame clones and lacks some. The table records about 100,000 clones, around 92% of them present only once. The V gene is TRBV2, the J gene TRBJ2-7; 7 bases map to TRBD2. This sequence originates from a female donor with multiple sclerosis, enrolled in a pregnancy study. The sample consisted of peripheral blood, taken after pregnancy. The CDR3: CARDRASGAYEQYF. The CDR3 coding sequence is TGTGCCAGAGATAGGGCTAGCGGTGCCTACGAGCAGTACTTC.